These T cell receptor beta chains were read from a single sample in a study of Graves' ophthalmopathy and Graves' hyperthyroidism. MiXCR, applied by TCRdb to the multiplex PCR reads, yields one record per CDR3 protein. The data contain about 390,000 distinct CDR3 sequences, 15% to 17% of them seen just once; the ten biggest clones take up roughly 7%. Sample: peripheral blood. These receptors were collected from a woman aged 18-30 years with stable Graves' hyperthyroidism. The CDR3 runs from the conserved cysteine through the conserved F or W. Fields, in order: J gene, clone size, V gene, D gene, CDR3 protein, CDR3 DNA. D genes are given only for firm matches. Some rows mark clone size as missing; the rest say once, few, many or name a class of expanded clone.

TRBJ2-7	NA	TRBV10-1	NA	CASSEREGEQYF	TGCGCCAGCAGTGAGAGGGAAGGCGAGCAGTACTTC
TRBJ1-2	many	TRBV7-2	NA	CASSYARDYGYTF	TGTGCCAGCAGTTATGCGAGGGATTATGGCTACACCTTC
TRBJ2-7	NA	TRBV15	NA	CASSLPPGEQYF	TGTGCCAGCAGTCTACCCCCGGGGGAGCAGTACTTC
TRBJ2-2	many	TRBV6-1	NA	CASSPTSPPGELFF	TGTGCCAGCAGTCCGACTAGTCCCCCCGGGGAGCTGTTTTTT
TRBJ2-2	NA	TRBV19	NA	CASSISLGGELFF	TGTGCCAGTAGTATCTCCTTGGGGGGGGAGCTGTTTTTT
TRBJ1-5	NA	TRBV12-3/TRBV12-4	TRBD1	CASSSLFSGQGAHQPQHF	TGTGCCAGCAGTTCCTTATTTTCCGGACAGGGGGCCCATCAGCCCCAGCATTTT
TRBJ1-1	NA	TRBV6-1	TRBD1	CASGQGENTEAFF	TGTGCCAGCGGGCAGGGGGAGAACACTGAAGCTTTCTTT
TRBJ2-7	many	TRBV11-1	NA	CASSLGSRYEQYF	TGTGCCAGCAGCTTAGGGTCACGATACGAGCAGTACTTC
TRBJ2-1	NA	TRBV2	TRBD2	CASSPYRTSGSYNEQFF	TGTGCCAGCAGTCCCTACAGGACTAGCGGGAGTTACAATGAGCAGTTCTTC
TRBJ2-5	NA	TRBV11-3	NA	CASSPTGRALETQYF	TGTGCCAGCAGCCCCACAGGGCGGGCCTTAGAGACCCAGTACTTC
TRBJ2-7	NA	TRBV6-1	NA	CASSIWGDSCEQYF	TGTGCCAGCAGCATCTGGGGGGACTCCTGCGAGCAGTACTTC
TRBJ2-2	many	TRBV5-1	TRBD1	CASSLGGLNTGELFF	TGCGCCAGCAGCTTAGGGGGCCTGAACACCGGGGAGCTGTTTTTT
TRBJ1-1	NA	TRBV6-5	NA	CASSYSRRATEAFF	TGTGCCAGCAGTTACAGTAGGAGGGCCACTGAAGCTTTCTTT
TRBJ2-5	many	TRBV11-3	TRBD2	CASSPRWLAGGRQETQYF	TGTGCCAGCAGCCCCCGGTGGCTAGCGGGGGGCCGACAAGAGACCCAGTACTTC
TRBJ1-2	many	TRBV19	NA	CASRPDRVYGYTF	TGTGCCAGTAGGCCAGACAGAGTCTATGGCTACACCTTC
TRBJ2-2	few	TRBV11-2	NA	CASSLTRWGPDFGELFF	TGTGCCAGCAGCTTAACCCGATGGGGGCCGGATTTCGGGGAGCTGTTTTTT
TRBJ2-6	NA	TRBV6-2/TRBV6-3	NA	CASSYFYAGAPSGANVLTF	TGTGCCAGCAGTTATTTTTATGCAGGGGCGCCCTCTGGGGCCAACGTCCTGACTTTC
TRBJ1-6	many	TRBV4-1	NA	CASSQDAGGLDNSPLHF	TGCGCCAGCAGCCAAGATGCGGGAGGTTTGGATAATTCACCCCTCCACTTT
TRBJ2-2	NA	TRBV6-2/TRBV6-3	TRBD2	CASKLAGVNTGELFF	TGTGCCAGCAAATTAGCGGGGGTGAACACCGGGGAGCTGTTTTTT
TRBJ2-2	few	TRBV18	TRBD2	CASSRRLAGGSNTGELFF	TGTGCCAGCTCACGACGACTAGCGGGGGGCTCGAACACCGGGGAGCTGTTTTTT
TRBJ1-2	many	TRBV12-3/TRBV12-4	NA	CASSLYPDTDYGYTF	TGTGCCAGCAGTTTATACCCGGACACGGACTATGGCTACACCTTC
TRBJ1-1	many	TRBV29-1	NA	CSVEKGVGAEAFF	TGCAGCGTTGAGAAGGGGGTAGGGGCTGAAGCTTTCTTT
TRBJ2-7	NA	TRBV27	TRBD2	CASSSRSAWTGRGEQYF	TGTGCCAGCAGTTCCAGATCCGCGTGGACGGGGAGGGGAGAGCAGTACTTC
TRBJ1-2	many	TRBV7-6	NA	CASSLGGGGDGYTF	TGTGCCAGCAGCTTAGGAGGTGGAGGGGATGGCTACACCTTC
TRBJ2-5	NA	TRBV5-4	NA	CASSPDGETMRETQYF	TGTGCCAGCAGCCCCGATGGCGAAACGATGAGGGAGACCCAGTACTTC
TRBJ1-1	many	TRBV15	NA	CATSRDGRVSEAFF	TGTGCCACCAGCAGAGACGGGCGGGTTAGTGAAGCTTTCTTT
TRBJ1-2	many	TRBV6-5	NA	CASSSPWLGGYTF	TGTGCCAGCAGTTCTCCATGGCTGGGAGGCTACACCTTC
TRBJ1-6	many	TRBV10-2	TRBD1	CASTRDRVSPLHF	TGCGCCAGCACCCGGGACAGGGTTTCACCCCTCCACTTT
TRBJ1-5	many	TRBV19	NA	CASSIYRESNQPQHF	TGTGCCAGTAGTATCTACAGAGAAAGCAATCAGCCCCAGCATTTT
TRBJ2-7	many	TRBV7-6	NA	CASSLVGGSGEQYF	TGTGCCAGCAGCTTAGTGGGTGGTTCGGGCGAGCAGTACTTC
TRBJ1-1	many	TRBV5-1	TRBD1	CASSLKGQGVATEAFF	TGCGCCAGCAGCTTAAAAGGACAGGGGGTTGCCACTGAAGCTTTCTTT
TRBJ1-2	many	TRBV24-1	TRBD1	CATSDPGQGQGYTF	TGTGCCACCAGTGATCCCGGACAGGGACAAGGCTACACCTTC
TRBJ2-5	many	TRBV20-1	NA	CSACDRRETQYF	TGCAGTGCCTGTGACAGGCGGGAGACCCAGTACTTC
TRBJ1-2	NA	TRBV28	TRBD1	CASSAPGTGHYGYTF	TGTGCCAGCAGTGCGCCCGGGACAGGCCACTATGGCTACACCTTC
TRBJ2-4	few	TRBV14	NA	CASSQGQVITKSIKYF	TGTGCCAGCAGCCAAGGGCAGGTGATAACCAAAAGCATTAAGTACTTC
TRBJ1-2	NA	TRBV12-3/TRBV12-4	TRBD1	CASSFGGQNYGYTF	TGTGCCAGCAGTTTTGGGGGACAGAACTATGGCTACACCTTC
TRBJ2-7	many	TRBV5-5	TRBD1	CASSLRTGAHEQYF	TGTGCCAGCAGCTTACGGACAGGGGCCCACGAGCAGTACTTC
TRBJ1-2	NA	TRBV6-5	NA	CASSSTGSRVYGYTF	TGTGCCAGCAGTTCCACAGGGTCTAGAGTCTATGGCTACACCTTC
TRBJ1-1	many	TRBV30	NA	CAWFLRVLNTEAFF	TGTGCCTGGTTTTTAAGGGTCCTGAACACTGAAGCTTTCTTT
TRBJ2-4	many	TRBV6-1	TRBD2	CASSRTSGNIQYF	TGTGCCAGCAGCCGGACTAGCGGAAACATTCAGTACTTC
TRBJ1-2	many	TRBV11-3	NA	CASSLGGGRTERYGYTF	TGTGCCAGCAGCCTCGGTGGGGGCCGGACGGAGCGCTATGGCTACACCTTC
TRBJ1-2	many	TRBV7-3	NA	CASSLRGGALYGYTF	TGTGCCAGCAGCTTAAGAGGCGGGGCCCTCTATGGCTACACCTTC
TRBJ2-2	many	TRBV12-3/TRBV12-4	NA	CASRPRTNPGELFF	TGTGCCAGCAGACCGCGGACGAATCCCGGGGAGCTGTTTTTT
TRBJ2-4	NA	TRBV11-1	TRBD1	CASSARDRNIQYF	TGTGCCAGCAGCGCAAGGGACAGGAACATTCAGTACTTC
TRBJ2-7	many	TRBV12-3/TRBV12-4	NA	CASTPSYSYEQYF	TGTGCCAGCACCCCTAGCTACTCCTACGAGCAGTACTTC
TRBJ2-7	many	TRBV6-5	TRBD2	CASSYSNSGGSHEQYF	TGTGCCAGCAGTTACTCGAATAGCGGGGGGTCCCACGAGCAGTACTTC
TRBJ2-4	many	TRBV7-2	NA	CASSPLAKNIQYF	TGTGCCAGCAGCCCACTAGCCAAAAACATTCAGTACTTC
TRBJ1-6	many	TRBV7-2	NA	CASSLALGSSSPLHF	TGTGCCAGCAGCTTAGCGCTTGGGTCGAGCTCACCCCTCCACTTT
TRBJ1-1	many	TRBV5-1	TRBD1	CASTLTGPMNTEAFF	TGCGCCAGCACCTTGACAGGGCCAATGAACACTGAAGCTTTCTTT
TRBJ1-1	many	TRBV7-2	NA	CASSLDRVENTEAFF	TGTGCCAGCAGCTTAGACAGGGTTGAGAACACTGAAGCTTTCTTT
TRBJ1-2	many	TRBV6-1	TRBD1	CASRPPGQGIGYTF	TGTGCCAGCAGACCACCGGGACAGGGAATTGGCTACACCTTC
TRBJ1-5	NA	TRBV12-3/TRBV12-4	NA	CASSPATLRMNQPQHF	TGTGCCAGCAGCCCGGCGACGCTAAGAATGAATCAGCCCCAGCATTTT
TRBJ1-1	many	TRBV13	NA	CASSAPRGTAFF	TGTGCCAGCAGCGCCCCCAGGGGAACGGCTTTCTTT
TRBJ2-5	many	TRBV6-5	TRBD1	CASSYFGQGARQETQYF	TGTGCCAGCAGTTATTTTGGACAGGGGGCCCGACAAGAGACCCAGTACTTC
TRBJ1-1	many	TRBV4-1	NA	CASSQAPFRTPEGEAFF	TGCGCCAGCAGCCAAGCGCCGTTTCGGACACCGGAGGGTGAAGCTTTCTTT
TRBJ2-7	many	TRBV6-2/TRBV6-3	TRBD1	CASSRPRTGVLYEQYF	TGTGCCAGCAGTCGACCAAGGACAGGGGTCTTATACGAGCAGTACTTC
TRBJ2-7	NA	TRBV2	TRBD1	CASSEGGQGGYEQYF	TGTGCCAGCAGTGAGGGAGGACAGGGTGGCTACGAGCAGTACTTC
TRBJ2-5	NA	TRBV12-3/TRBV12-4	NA	CASSPLATGDGTQYF	TGTGCCAGCAGTCCGCTTGCGACGGGGGACGGGACCCAGTACTTC
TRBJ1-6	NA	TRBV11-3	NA	CASSYRTASPLHF	TGTGCCAGCAGCTACCGGACGGCTTCACCCCTCCACTTT
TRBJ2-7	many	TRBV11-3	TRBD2	CASSRGEADEQYF	TGTGCCAGCAGCCGGGGGGAGGCGGACGAGCAGTACTTC